This is a list of T cell receptor beta chains from one sample in a study of memory CD4+ T cells and cytomegalovirus serostatus. Method: immunoSEQ multiplex PCR; TCRdb's copy keeps in-frame clones and lacks some. The table has about 82,000 clones, less than 90% seen once; the top ten hold roughly 0.85%. The sample was memory CD4+ T cells from blood. Receptors originate from an adult in good health and CMV-seronegative. CDR3s include the opening cysteine and the closing phenylalanine or tryptophan. The D gene is left open where the match is weak. Clone size is stated in some rows and not others, as once, few, many or a class when expanded.

-	TRBJ2-7	TRBV7-2	TRBD2	CASTEGGGISYEQYF	TGTGCCAGCACGGAAGGCGGGGGGATCTCCTACGAGCAGTACTTC
-	TRBJ1-2	TRBV5-4	-	CASSYPTANYGYTF	TGTGCCAGCAGCTACCCGACAGCCAACTATGGCTACACCTTC
-	TRBJ1-5	TRBV7-8	TRBD1	CASSFRTGGWSNQPQHF	TGTGCCAGCAGCTTTCGCACAGGGGGATGGAGCAATCAGCCCCAGCATTTT
-	TRBJ2-1	TRBV5-8	TRBD1	CASSLVDRDYNEQFF	TGTGCCAGCAGCTTGGTGGACAGGGACTACAATGAGCAGTTCTTC
-	TRBJ2-6	TRBV5-6	-	CASSREQSSSGANVLTF	TGTGCCAGCAGCAGAGAACAGAGTTCCTCTGGGGCCAACGTCCTGACTTTC
-	TRBJ1-1	TRBV11-1	-	CASSLYGVGMNTEAFF	TGTGCCAGCAGCTTATACGGGGTAGGCATGAACACTGAAGCTTTCTTT
-	TRBJ2-3	TRBV19	TRBD2	CASSMGISGGSDTQYF	TGTGCCAGTAGTATGGGGATTAGCGGGGGGTCCGATACGCAGTATTTT
-	TRBJ1-4	TRBV7-9	TRBD1	CASLKGQELTNEKLFF	TGTGCCAGCTTGAAAGGACAGGAACTAACTAATGAAAAACTGTTTTTT
-	TRBJ1-4	TRBV5-1	-	CASSDGPPLAEKLFF	TGCGCCAGCAGCGATGGACCGCCATTGGCGGAAAAACTGTTTTTT
-	TRBJ2-1	TRBV5-4	-	CASSLAQGYYNEQFF	TGTGCCAGCAGCTTGGCTCAGGGGTATTACAATGAGCAGTTCTTC
many	TRBJ1-1	TRBV19	-	CASSPTQNTEAFF	TGTGCCAGTAGCCCAACACAGAACACTGAAGCTTTCTTT
-	TRBJ1-3	TRBV18	-	CASSPGRGAGNTIYF	TGTGCCAGCTCACCGGGTCGCGGTGCTGGAAACACCATATATTTT
-	TRBJ2-5	TRBV19	TRBD2	CASRKQRTSAETQYF	TGTGCCTCCCGAAAGCAGCGGACTAGCGCGGAGACCCAGTACTTC
-	TRBJ1-3	TRBV19	-	CASWTGVTGNTIYF	TGTGCCAGTTGGACGGGGGTGACTGGAAACACCATATATTTT
few	TRBJ2-2	TRBV13	TRBD2	CASSSGRGALTGELFF	TGTGCCAGCAGCTCCGGGAGGGGGGCGCTTACCGGGGAGCTGTTTTTT
-	TRBJ2-1	TRBV11-3	TRBD1	CASSSGGTGTNEQFF	TGTGCCAGCAGCTCTGGCGGGACAGGGACCAATGAGCAGTTCTTC
-	TRBJ1-2	TRBV6-6	-	CASSYSGDRGYTF	TGTGCCAGCAGTTACTCGGGAGATCGGGGCTACACCTTC
-	TRBJ2-1	TRBV7-9	TRBD2	CATMTSGGLLNTGEQFF	TGTGCCACGATGACTAGCGGGGGACTCCTAAATACGGGTGAGCAGTTCTTC
-	TRBJ2-6	TRBV7-2	-	CASSSIRGSGANVLTF	TGTGCCAGCAGCTCGATCCGGGGCTCTGGGGCCAACGTCCTGACTTTC
-	TRBJ1-3	TRBV4-3	-	CASSQVAGNTIYF	TGCGCCAGCAGCCAAGTAGCTGGAAACACCATATATTTT
medium-sized	TRBJ1-6	TRBV7-6	TRBD1	CASSRMTGDSPLHF	TGTGCCAGCAGCAGAATGACAGGGGATTCACCCCTCCACTTT
-	TRBJ1-2	TRBV12-5	TRBD1	CASGLGRDRGLDYGYTF	TGTGCTAGTGGTTTGGGCCGGGACAGGGGGCTGGACTATGGCTACACCTTC
-	TRBJ2-2	TRBV7-8	-	CASSFNPTGELFF	TGTGCCAGCAGCTTTAATCCCACCGGGGAGCTGTTTTTT
-	TRBJ2-2	TRBV6-5	-	CASSYRGPINTGELFF	TGTGCCAGCAGTTATCGGGGGCCCATCAACACCGGGGAGCTGTTTTTT
-	TRBJ1-4	TRBV5-1	-	CASSRSSGTDNEKLFF	TGCGCCAGCAGCCGGAGTTCCGGGACGGATAATGAAAAACTGTTTTTT
-	TRBJ1-2	TRBV4-2	TRBD1	CASSQDGQGRGYTF	TGTGCCAGCAGCCAAGATGGACAGGGTCGCGGCTACACCTTC
few	TRBJ2-7	TRBV15	-	CATSRDRGQSSYEQYF	TGTGCCACCAGCAGAGATAGAGGCCAGAGCTCCTACGAGCAGTACTTC
-	TRBJ2-2	TRBV27	-	CASSLFWGGSTGELFF	TGTGCCAGCAGTTTATTCTGGGGAGGATCCACCGGGGAGCTGTTTTTT
-	TRBJ2-7	TRBV6-4	TRBD2	CASRAGLAGGTRYEQYF	TGTGCCAGCAGGGCCGGGCTAGCGGGGGGGACCCGCTACGAGCAGTACTTC
-	TRBJ1-4	TRBV5-1	-	CASSLGSGSNEKLFF	TGCGCCAGCAGCTTGGGGTCCGGGAGTAATGAAAAACTGTTTTTT
-	TRBJ2-7	TRBV6-1	TRBD1	CASSEMTGGDYEQYF	TGTGCCAGCAGTGAAATGACAGGGGGCGATTACGAGCAGTACTTC
-	TRBJ1-5	TRBV19	-	CASSGTVGWEPQHF	TGTGCCAGTAGTGGAACAGTGGGTTGGGAGCCCCAGCATTTT
few	TRBJ1-1	TRBV5-1	-	CASSLDRVGEAFF	TGCGCCAGCAGCTTGGACAGGGTCGGTGAAGCTTTCTTT
-	TRBJ1-1	TRBV7-3	-	CASRARGNTEAFF	TGTGCCAGCAGGGCGCGGGGGAACACTGAAGCTTTCTTT
few	TRBJ1-1	TRBV28	-	CASSLPGTMNTEAFF	TGTGCCAGCAGTTTACCAGGGACAATGAACACTGAAGCTTTCTTT
few	TRBJ1-4	TRBV19	-	CASSLQEGRNEKLFF	TGTGCCAGTAGCCTCCAGGAAGGACGTAATGAAAAACTGTTTTTT
-	TRBJ1-3	TRBV7-9	-	CASSWGASSGNTIYF	TGTGCCAGCAGCTGGGGGGCCTCCTCTGGAAACACCATATATTTT
-	TRBJ1-5	TRBV7-9	-	CASSFADNQPQHF	TGTGCCAGCAGCTTCGCAGACAATCAGCCCCAGCATTTT
-	TRBJ1-1	TRBV11-1	-	CASSLHRDGNTEAFF	TGTGCCAGCAGCTTACACAGGGATGGTAACACTGAAGCTTTCTTT
few	TRBJ1-1	TRBV14	-	CASSQELGRPEAFF	TGTGCCAGCAGCCAAGAACTAGGCAGGCCCGAAGCTTTCTTT
-	TRBJ1-6	TRBV9	TRBD1	CASSSIQGANSPLHF	TGTGCCAGCAGCTCTATACAGGGGGCGAACTCACCCCTCCACTTT
-	TRBJ2-3	TRBV5-1	TRBD1	CASSGTGHSTDTQYF	TGCGCCAGCAGCGGGACAGGGCACAGCACAGATACGCAGTATTTT
-	TRBJ2-3	TRBV7-3	TRBD2	CASSLTGTSDSTDTQYF	TGTGCCAGCAGCTTAACGGGGACTAGCGATAGCACAGATACGCAGTATTTT
once	TRBJ1-1	TRBV5-1	-	CASSSKGYTEAFF	TGCGCCAGCAGCTCCAAAGGTTACACTGAAGCTTTCTTT
-	TRBJ1-2	TRBV28	-	CASSPGISWTTNYGYTF	TGTGCCAGCAGCCCTGGAATTTCTTGGACAACAAACTATGGCTACACCTTC